What follows are 5 T cell receptor beta chains derived from one specimen sequenced in a study of cytotoxic CD8 clonotypes in ibrutinib-treated CLL. Method: immunoSEQ multiplex PCR; TCRdb's copy keeps in-frame clones and lacks some. The table includes around 200,000 clones, 60% to 80% detected once. The sequencing here drew on PBMCs, taken after 12 months of ibrutinib treatment. These receptors were obtained from a human donor with chronic lymphocytic leukemia.

The V gene is TRBV27, the J gene TRBJ2-5; D unresolved. The germline CDR1 and CDR2 sequences are MNHEY and SMNVEV (reference sequence). Trimming took 3 bases from V and 5 from J, leaving 7 bases between them. The CDR3 contains 12 residues. For the CDR3, the DNA is TGTGCCAGCAGTTTTAGTCGTGAGACCCAGTACTTC. Translation: CASSFSRETQYF.

The genes are TRBV5-8 and TRBJ2-3; D call uncertain. From germline, CDR1 is SGHTS and CDR2 YDEGEE. Deletions cut 0 bases from V and 0 bases from J, with 11 bases between. The CDR3 length is 16 residues. This chain's CDR3 is CASSLVSGLSTDTQYF. The CDR3 nucleotides are TGTGCCAGCAGCTTGGTTTCAGGCCTAAGCACAGATACGCAGTATTTT.

The chain links TRBV5-1 to TRBJ2-1; 9 nucleotides match TRBD2. This CDR3 comprises 18 residues. Trimming at V came to 3 bases and at J to 9 bases, leaving 19 bases not matched to a gene. The germline V gene has CDR1 SGHRS and CDR2 YFSETQ. In nucleotides, the CDR3 is TGCGCCAGCAGCTCTATCACAGTCTCTAGCGGGGCCTCCTCTGAGCAGTTCTTC. Translating gives CASSSITVSSGASSEQFF.

The chain is built from TRBV9 and TRBJ2-3, with 10 bases lining up with TRBD1. V lost 4 bases and J lost 5; bases outside the gene matches: 7. Germline V gives CDR1 SGDLS, CDR2 YYNGEE. The length of the CDR3 is 15 residues. The CDR3 DNA reads TGTGCCAGCAGCACTAGGACAGGGGGAGGAGATACGCAGTATTTT. Translation: CASSTRTGGGDTQYF. The full variable domain, its missing parts supplied by reference TRBV9 and TRBJ2-3, is DSGVTQTPKHLITATGQRVTLRCSPRSGDLSVYWYQQSLDQGLQFLIQYYNGEERAKGNILERFSAQQFPDLHSELNLSSLELGDSALYFCASSTRTGGGDTQYFGPGTRLTVL.

The chain combines TRBV2 with TRBJ2-4; D is unclear. V lost 2 bases and J 0 bases, leaving 14 bases between the germline ends. Germline V gene lookup returns CDR1 SNHLY and CDR2 FYNNEI. This CDR3 comprises 17 residues. CDR3 sequence reads: CASSEIGGDVAKNIQYF. In nucleotides, the CDR3 is TGTGCCAGCAGTGAAATTGGTGGCGATGTAGCCAAAAACATTCAGTACTTC. Full variable domain (missing parts from reference TRBV2 and TRBJ2-4): EPEVTQTPSHQVTQMGQEVILRCVPISNHLYFYWYRQILGQKVEFLVSFYNNEISEKSEIFDDQFSVERPDGSNFTLKIRSTKLEDSAMYFCASSEIGGDVAKNIQYFGAGTRLSVL.